These T cell receptor beta chains were read from a single sample in a study of blood T cells in healthy people across ages. TCRdb used MiXCR to reprocess the 5' RACE reads, holding one entry per CDR3 protein. The sample has some 700,000 distinct CDR3 sequences; around 40% are singletons. Specimen: blood. The receptors come from a woman aged 60-75 years in good health. The conserved cysteine and the conserved F or W are not part of the CDR3 here. Fields, in order: V gene, CDR3 protein.

v_call: TRBV12-3/TRBV12-4; cdr3_aa: ASRGQGAFTQSNQPQH
v_call: TRBV20-1; cdr3_aa: SAPLDRIINYGYT
v_call: TRBV5-5; cdr3_aa: ASSLDWRGTRGTGELF
v_call: TRBV12-3/TRBV12-4; cdr3_aa: ASTLTGERF
v_call: TRBV12-3/TRBV12-4; cdr3_aa: ASSSHPAREVAKNIQY
v_call: TRBV28; cdr3_aa: ASNGREAYSSYEQY
v_call: TRBV20-1; cdr3_aa: SFRQGAGEQY
v_call: TRBV20-1; cdr3_aa: SAIRGSYNEQF
v_call: TRBV29-1; cdr3_aa: SVAPAGAGNTVY
v_call: TRBV6-6; cdr3_aa: ASSYSGQRPPYNEQF
v_call: TRBV7-9; cdr3_aa: ASTRDGFNEQY
v_call: TRBV3-1; cdr3_aa: ASSQMGGQPQH
v_call: TRBV12-3/TRBV12-4; cdr3_aa: ASSLQAGGGNEQF
v_call: TRBV7-7; cdr3_aa: ASSLHEKDTQY
v_call: TRBV12-3/TRBV12-4; cdr3_aa: ASSLSTSENTDTQY
v_call: TRBV20-1; cdr3_aa: SAADHEQY
v_call: TRBV3-1; cdr3_aa: ASSRRLSSASYNEQF
v_call: TRBV5-1; cdr3_aa: ASILDTNTGELF
v_call: TRBV4-3; cdr3_aa: ASSHSGRPPYEQY
v_call: TRBV4-1; cdr3_aa: ASSQGQSLTPDTQY
v_call: TRBV29-1; cdr3_aa: SGGRGNTEAF
v_call: TRBV7-9; cdr3_aa: AGSSSTDTQY
v_call: TRBV12-3/TRBV12-4; cdr3_aa: ASSLGLLGETQY
v_call: TRBV12-3/TRBV12-4; cdr3_aa: ASSNLAGAYNEQF
v_call: TRBV15; cdr3_aa: ATSRMTGVTEKLF
v_call: TRBV24-1; cdr3_aa: ATRGTDKTQY
v_call: TRBV9; cdr3_aa: ASSQDLGGEREF
v_call: TRBV29-1; cdr3_aa: SVSPQQGRNTDTQY
v_call: TRBV6-4; cdr3_aa: ASSDRENTEAF
v_call: TRBV6-5; cdr3_aa: ASSYEGARDEQF
v_call: TRBV24-1; cdr3_aa: ATSDSQGQGGYYNEQF
v_call: TRBV7-9; cdr3_aa: ASSSSRGFGANVLT
v_call: TRBV13; cdr3_aa: ASSLPRTGDTGELF
v_call: TRBV6-1; cdr3_aa: ASSEMGWGLEAF
v_call: TRBV3-1; cdr3_aa: ASSQGYGYT
v_call: TRBV10-3; cdr3_aa: AIRRSSYEQY
v_call: TRBV20-1; cdr3_aa: SATNIGDSPGLNTYEQF
v_call: TRBV7-2; cdr3_aa: ASRLGQGNGYT
v_call: TRBV25-1; cdr3_aa: ASRGGTNEQY
v_call: TRBV12-3/TRBV12-4; cdr3_aa: ASSLAGTVGETQY
v_call: TRBV20-1; cdr3_aa: SAQTGLAKNIQY
v_call: TRBV2; cdr3_aa: ATTGTGDGQPQH
v_call: TRBV20-1; cdr3_aa: SASGGANYGYT
v_call: TRBV24-1; cdr3_aa: ATAGAGTDTQY
v_call: TRBV10-3; cdr3_aa: AISRDRGVEGETQY
v_call: TRBV20-1; cdr3_aa: SASPWGEQY
v_call: TRBV15; cdr3_aa: ATSRGLGTVGTEAF
v_call: TRBV5-1; cdr3_aa: ASSALGGGTGLNEQY
v_call: TRBV4-3; cdr3_aa: ASSQGNSGFNEQF
v_call: TRBV6-2/TRBV6-3; cdr3_aa: ASSYAPPGGPRDTQY
v_call: TRBV19; cdr3_aa: ASSMASSSYNSPLH
v_call: TRBV7-3; cdr3_aa: ASSSGQGIDTQY
v_call: TRBV7-6; cdr3_aa: ASSLGQGARSPLH
v_call: TRBV11-3; cdr3_aa: ASSYEGGRGYT
v_call: TRBV27; cdr3_aa: ASSSLNPPYEQY
v_call: TRBV4-2; cdr3_aa: ASSPGRGQSEAF